These T cell receptor beta chains were read from a single sample in a study of blood T cell repertoires in COVID-19. The protocol was immunoSEQ multiplex PCR, while the TCRdb copy is restricted to in-frame clones and leaves out a portion. The repertoire has over 50,000 clones, about nine tenths of them found once; the top ten carry around 6%. Material for sequencing was peripheral blood. Source of these receptors: a man between 45 and 60 years old with active COVID-19. The conserved cysteine and the conserved F or W are not part of the CDR3 here. Size values are once, few and many counts, or a class for expanded clones, and some rows have none.

v_gene	j_gene	abundance	CDR3aa
TRBV5-1	TRBJ2-7	-	ASSWDSKYEQY
TRBV18	TRBJ1-6	-	ASSPKGQGAYNSPLH
TRBV3-1/TRBV3-2	TRBJ1-5	-	ASSPSYNQPQH
TRBV11-2	TRBJ2-3	-	ASSRRIDSPTDTQY
TRBV6-5	TRBJ2-7	-	ASSIPGQPYEQY
TRBV29-1	TRBJ2-3	-	SVQLAETQY
TRBV14	TRBJ1-5	-	ASSPPICGTGEEGNQPQH
TRBV5-1	TRBJ2-3	-	ASSLEARLEHSAQY
TRBV5-1	TRBJ1-6	-	ASSSTGVNSPLH
TRBV29-1	TRBJ2-7	once	SVEDYGGGLAGGPIAEY
TRBV30	TRBJ1-1	-	AWSRRGAEAF
TRBV12-5	TRBJ2-3	-	ASQPGGGGAPTDTQY
TRBV4-1	TRBJ2-7	-	ASSHLGRSYEQY
TRBV5-6	TRBJ1-4	-	ASTYGSQNEKLF
TRBV12-5	TRBJ1-3	-	ASGLAGTAGNTIY
TRBV7-2	TRBJ2-3	few	ASSLDRGGSDTQY
TRBV18	TRBJ2-5	-	ASGQGVQETQY
TRBV11-2	TRBJ1-2	once	ASSSAHGGGLYGYT
TRBV5-6	TRBJ2-3	-	ASSVFGQGISPDTQY
TRBV4-1	TRBJ1-5	-	ASSQGTGWRQPQH
TRBV7-2	TRBJ2-7	large	ASSLGPAGEQY
TRBV6-5	TRBJ1-6	-	ASSSPGAANSPLH
TRBV30	TRBJ1-5	-	AWSPDSAGQPQH
TRBV11-3	TRBJ2-2	-	ASSLVYGAGELF
TRBV4-2	TRBJ1-1	few	ASSPGTGGVNTEAF
TRBV3-1/TRBV3-2	TRBJ2-1	-	ASRHSGGRSSYNEQF
TRBV5-1	TRBJ2-6	-	ASSVAWGGGANVLT